This record covers a single T cell receptor (beta chain). Original methodology: Nucleated cell counts were estimated from reference gene primer amplification. Assay: immunoSEQ multiplex PCR; the TCRdb copy retains only in-frame clones and omits some. From that table come the V and J calls and clone size; the DNA was used to work out D and trimming. The table has about 47,000 clones, 88% seen once. This specimen comes from a study of blood T cell repertoires in COVID-19. Whole-study context: Acute and convalescent COVID-19 specimens originated in the United States, Italy and Spain. PBMCs, B-cell-depleted T cells, or T cells were the source of the cDNA or gDNA that made up the material.

V was clipped by 6 bases and J by 5 bases; unmatched bases: 5. The CDR3 totals 13 residues. The rearrangement uses TRBV12-3 or TRBV12-4 and TRBJ2-3; 7 bases match TRBD1. Sequencing was done on a sample of peripheral blood. This clonotype was sampled from a man aged 50 to 60 with active COVID-19. The CDR3 region is CASRMTGLDTQYF. The DNA of the CDR3 is TGTGCCAGCAGAATGACAGGGTTAGATACGCAGTATTTT.